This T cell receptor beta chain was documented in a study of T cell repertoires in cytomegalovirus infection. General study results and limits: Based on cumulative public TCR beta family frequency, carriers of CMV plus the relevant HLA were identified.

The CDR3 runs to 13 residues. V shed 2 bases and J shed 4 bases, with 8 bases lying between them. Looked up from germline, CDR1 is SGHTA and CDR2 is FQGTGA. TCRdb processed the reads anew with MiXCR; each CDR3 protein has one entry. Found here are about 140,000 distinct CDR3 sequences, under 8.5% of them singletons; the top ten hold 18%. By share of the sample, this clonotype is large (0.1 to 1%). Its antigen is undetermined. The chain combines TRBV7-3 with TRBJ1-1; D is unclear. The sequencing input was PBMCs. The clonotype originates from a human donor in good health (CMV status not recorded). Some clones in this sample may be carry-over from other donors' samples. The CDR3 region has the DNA TGTGCCAGCAGCTTAGGTCTGGGCACTGAAGCTTTCTTT. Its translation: CASSLGLGTEAFF. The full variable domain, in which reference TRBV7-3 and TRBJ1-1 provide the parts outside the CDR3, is GAGVSQTPSNKVTEKGKYVELRCDPISGHTALYWYRQSLGQGPEFLIYFQGTGAADDSGLPNDRFFAVRPEGSVSTLKIQRTERGDSAVYLCASSLGLGTEAFFGQGTRLTVV.